This TCR beta chain was recovered during a study of identical twins' blood T cells. Three pairs of healthy female monozygous twins were the donors. The three twin pairs were reared together, likely meeting the same infections. This clonotype was detected ten times or more. Its antigen is unidentified. Both ends of each TCR cDNA library bore sample-specific barcodes. MiXCR was run by TCRdb on the 5' RACE reads, yielding one entry per CDR3 protein. The table has fewer than 450,000 distinct CDR3 sequences, about 28% seen once. General study points: Top TCRbeta clonotypes were shared more with twin than unrelated donors.

The sample consisted of PBMCs. The clonotype comes from a woman aged 18-49 years in good health.

DNA for the CDR3: TGCAGTGCTAGCGATTCTAGGGGTTACAATGAGCAGTTCTTC. Its protein is CSASDSRGYNEQFF. The V and J genes are TRBV20-1 and TRBJ2-1; maybe TRBD1 (5 bases). This CDR3 is built from 14 residues. Between the trimmed V and J ends, which lost 3 bases and 4 bases, there was a span of 13 bases. CDR1 is DFQATT and CDR2 is SNEGSKA in the germline V gene (reference sequence).